What follows is one TCR beta chain and its context. The data originate from a study of blood T cell repertoires in COVID-19. The data were produced by immunoSEQ multiplex PCR, yet TCRdb's version contains in-frame clones alone and is incomplete. This repertoire shows 80,000 to 130,000 clones, 90% to 95% found once; its top ten account for 0.97%. Trimming took off 3 bases at V and 4 bases at J, with 11 bases between the two ends. This CDR3 contains 14 residues. Germline values: CDR1 WSHSY, CDR2 SAAADI. The sequenced sample was peripheral blood. The TCR originated in a man aged 55 to 70 with acute or convalescent COVID-19. This chain connects TRBV10-2 to TRBJ2-3, with D unclear. The DNA of the CDR3 is TGCGCCAGCAGTGACCCGTCCTTCGCAGATACGCAGTATTTT. Translating gives CASSDPSFADTQYF.